This TCR beta chain was sequenced in a study of blood T cell repertoires in COVID-19. The wider study: Sites in the United States, Italy and Spain provided acute and convalescent COVID-19 samples.

This clone was recorded once. In the authors' workflow: How many nucleated cells were present was estimated from reference gene primer amplification. Assay: immunoSEQ multiplex PCR; the TCRdb copy retains only in-frame clones and omits some. D and trimming were read from the DNA, whereas the V and J calls and clone size are those reported in that table. The sample yields about 62,000 clones, approximately 90% seen once. Germline CDR1 SGHRS, CDR2 YFSETQ. The CDR3 is 16 amino acids. V was clipped by 3 bases and J by 4 bases, with 19 bases between them. The TCR sequence derives from an older woman with acute or convalescent COVID-19. The sequenced sample consisted of peripheral blood. V gene TRBV5-1 combines with J gene TRBJ1-1; D is possibly TRBD1 (6 bases). CDR3 region: CASSSGLYRAGTEAFF. The CDR3 coding sequence is TGCGCCAGCAGCTCGGGTTTGTACAGGGCTGGCACTGAAGCTTTCTTT.